Presented here are 25 T cell receptor beta chains from one specimen sequenced in a study of CD8+CD57+ T cells in acquired aplastic anemia. TCR beta VDJ and CDR3 profiles were obtained from a genomic DNA template. TCRdb recomputed calls from the reads with MiXCR, one row per CDR3 protein. The sample gives approximately 300,000 distinct CDR3 sequences, approximately 57% of which show up once; around 1.3% is in the top ten. Patients included in sequencing had previously demonstrated CD8+CD57+ cell expansion by flow cytometry. The sample consisted of sorted CD4+, CD8+, or CD8+CD57+ T cells (not recorded which) from PBMCs. The receptors shown here come from a human donor with aplastic anemia.

This clonotype was observed at least ten times. The chain is built from TRBV5-1 and TRBJ2-6; D is unclear. The ends were cut back, 0 bases at V and 0 bases at J, with 4 bases in the middle. Per the germline V gene, CDR1 is SGHRS and CDR2 is YFSETQ. This CDR3 region has 15 residues. The CDR3 spells CASSLGLSGANVLTF. The CDR3 coding sequence is TGCGCCAGCAGCTTGGGACTCTCTGGGGCCAACGTCCTGACTTTC.

The V call is TRBV25-1, the J call TRBJ2-1, with D perhaps matching TRBD2 (6 bases). V dropped 1 base and J dropped 5 bases, with 12 bases sitting between them. Germline V gene lookup returns CDR1 MGHDK and CDR2 SYGVNS. This CDR3 is 15 amino acids long. In DNA form, the CDR3 reads TGTGCCAGCAGTGAATCTCTGGGACTTCACAATGAGCAGTTCTTC. Residues: CASSESLGLHNEQFF.

The rearrangement links TRBV7-9 to TRBJ2-7; D might be TRBD1 or TRBD2, each matching 5 bases. Germline V lookup: CDR1 SEHNR, CDR2 FQNEAQ (reference sequence). Trimming pared 0 bases from V and 7 bases from J, leaving 13 bases between. The CDR3 consists of 14 residues. The CDR3 bases are TGTGCCAGCAGCTTAGCGGGGGACGGCCGGGAGCAGTACTTC. Its translation: CASSLAGDGREQYF.

This clonotype was found many times. The V and J genes are TRBV20-1 and TRBJ1-4; D may be TRBD1 (5 bases). Trimming shortened V by 1 base and J by 2 bases, and 5 bases separated the two germline ends. CDR1 is DFQATT and CDR2 is SNEGSKA in the germline V gene (reference sequence). The CDR3 loop spans 13 amino acids. As DNA, the CDR3 is TGCAGTGCTAGAGGGGGCACTAATGAAAAACTGTTTTTT. Translating it yields CSARGGTNEKLFF.

This chain links TRBV20-1 with TRBJ2-3, with a possible D match to TRBD2 (6 bases). V was pared by 3 bases and J by 3 bases, with 16 bases between. Germline V lookup: CDR1 DFQATT, CDR2 SNEGSKA (reference sequence). The CDR3 spans 15 residues. In nucleotides, the CDR3 is TGCAGTGCTAGTCAGGTTAGCGGCAAAACAGATACGCAGTATTTT. It codes for CSASQVSGKTDTQYF.

This clonotype showed up many times. This chain uses TRBV5-1 with TRBJ2-1; D gene unclear. CDR3 length: 18 amino acids. Germline CDR1 reads SGHRS; CDR2 reads YFSETQ. V shed 4 bases and J shed 5 bases, with 25 bases lying between them. CDR3 sequence: CASSLRPRDTHLNNEQFF. In DNA, the CDR3 is TGCGCCAGCAGCCTGCGACCCCGTGACACGCACCTGAACAATGAGCAGTTCTTC. The full variable domain, its missing parts supplied by reference TRBV5-1 and TRBJ2-1, is KAGVTQTPRYLIKTRGQQVTLSCSPISGHRSVSWYQQTPGQGLQFLFEYFSETQRNKGNFPGRFSGRQFSNSRSEMNVSTLELGDSALYLCASSLRPRDTHLNNEQFFGPGTRLTVL.

The V and J genes are TRBV7-8 and TRBJ2-3, with D tentatively TRBD2 (5 bases). The CDR3 sequence is 16 residues long. Germline V lookup: CDR1 SGHVS, CDR2 FQNEAQ. V was cut by 6 bases and J by 6 bases, with 22 bases left in between. This CDR3 is CASSRDSVASLDTQYF. As DNA, the CDR3 is TGTGCCAGCAGTCGCGACTCTGTGGCTAGCTTGGATACGCAGTATTTT.

The rearrangement joins TRBV20-1 to TRBJ2-7; TRBD1 is a possible D gene (5 bases). V dropped 5 bases and J dropped 3 bases, with 20 bases sitting between them. This CDR3 contains 15 residues. Germline CDR1 and CDR2: DFQATT and SNEGSKA (reference sequence). CDR3 DNA: TGCAGTGCTTGCGTTGGTGACATGGGGCTCTACGAGCAGTACTTC. Translation gives CSACVGDMGLYEQYF.

This clonotype was seen more than once but under ten times. The chain has TRBV5-1 and TRBJ2-6; weak D call: TRBD2 (6 bases). The CDR3 spans 18 residues. Trimming removed 4 bases from V and 1 base from J, with 18 bases in between. Germline V lookup: CDR1 SGHRS, CDR2 YFSETQ. CDR3 in amino acids: CASSRRAGILSGANVLTF. The CDR3 DNA reads TGCGCCAGCAGCCGGAGGGCAGGGATACTATCTGGGGCCAACGTCCTGACTTTC.

The gene calls are TRBV20-1 and TRBJ2-7, with D unclear. This CDR3 has 15 amino acids. CDR1 is DFQATT, CDR2 SNEGSKA, per germline (reference sequence). The ends were cut back, 0 bases at V and 4 bases at J, with 16 bases in the middle. CDR3 region: CSARDVRANGYEQYF. CDR3 DNA: TGCAGTGCTAGAGATGTACGAGCTAACGGGTACGAGCAGTACTTC.

This clonotype was recorded at least ten times. The rearrangement links TRBV5-8 to TRBJ1-5; tentatively, D is TRBD1 (6 bases). CDR1 and CDR2 from the germline V gene are SGHTS and YDEGEE. The V end lost 4 bases, the J end lost 3 bases, and 14 bases lay between the germline ends. This CDR3 has 15 residues. In nucleotides, the CDR3 is TGTGCCAGCAGCGCGTCCGGGACACACAATCAGCCCCAGCATTTT. Encoded protein: CASSASGTHNQPQHF.

The chain couples TRBV25-1 to TRBJ2-4, with a possible D match to TRBD2 (5 bases). The V gene's germline CDR1 is MGHDK and CDR2 SYGVNS. The CDR3 runs to 14 residues. Trimming cost V 8 bases and J 5 bases, with 16 bases left between them. The CDR3 DNA follows: TGTGCCAGCGGAGGATCTGGGTTAGAAAACATTCAGTACTTC. This codes for CASGGSGLENIQYF.

The CDR3 DNA sequence: TGTGCCAGCAGTTTATCCTACGTCGGACTAGCGGGAGGAACTAATGAAAAACTGTTTTTT. This translates into CASSLSYVGLAGGTNEKLFF. The V and J genes are TRBV12-3 or TRBV12-4 and TRBJ1-4; the D is unclear. V was cut by 2 bases and J by 1 base, with 23 bases left in between. The CDR3 totals 20 residues.

V gene TRBV14 combines with J gene TRBJ1-2, with 7 bases identical to TRBD1. The CDR3 contains 16 residues. CDR1 and CDR2 (germline): SGHDN, FVKESK. The V segment lost 4 bases and the J segment 7 bases; nucleotides outside the gene matches: 15. The CDR3 coding sequence is TGTGCCAGCAGCCCAACCGGGACAGTAATGCGAGTTGGCTACACCTTC. Protein product: CASSPTGTVMRVGYTF.

The chain employs TRBV2 and TRBJ2-1, with TRBD1 matching over 7 bases. CDR3 length equals 16 residues. The germline V gene has CDR1 SNHLY and CDR2 FYNNEI. The J segment lost 4 bases and the V segment lost 8 bases, leaving 14 bases of the junction unmatched. The CDR3 DNA reads TGTGCCAGCTCACTATTCGACAGGGTTGGGTACAATGAGCAGTTCTTC. Translation: CASSLFDRVGYNEQFF. Full variable domain (missing parts from reference TRBV2 and TRBJ2-1): EPEVTQTPSHQVTQMGQEVILRCVPISNHLYFYWYRQILGQKVEFLVSFYNNEISEKSEIFDDQFSVERPDGSNFTLKIRSTKLEDSAMYFCASSLFDRVGYNEQFFGPGTRLTVL.

This clonotype was counted between two and nine times. The chain links TRBV29-1 to TRBJ1-2, with D perhaps matching TRBD1 (6 bases). This CDR3 has 14 residues. Germline V gene lookup returns CDR1 SQVTM and CDR2 ANQGSEA. Trimming left V 4 bases short and J 8 bases short, with 20 bases between. Here the CDR3 DNA reads TGCAGCGTTGTAGAGGGGGAGATGATGGCAGGCTACACCTTC. It translates to CSVVEGEMMAGYTF.

This clonotype came up a few times. The V gene is TRBV7-9, the J gene TRBJ2-5; D is ambiguous. V lost 0 bases and J 5 bases, leaving 10 bases between the germline ends. The CDR3 extends over 14 amino acids. The germline V gene encodes CDR1 SEHNR and CDR2 FQNEAQ (reference sequence). CDR3 DNA sequence: TGTGCCAGCAGCTTAGCGGGGATAGGGGAGACCCAGTACTTC. The encoded protein is CASSLAGIGETQYF.

This chain links TRBV5-1 with TRBJ2-2, with D possibly TRBD1 on 7 matching bases. The CDR3 runs 16 residues. V lost 4 bases, J lost 6 bases, and 19 bases lay in between. Germline values: CDR1 SGHRS, CDR2 YFSETQ. The CDR3 sequence is CASSRLTGVAAGELFF. The DNA of the CDR3 is TGCGCCAGCAGCCGACTCACAGGGGTAGCGGCCGGGGAGCTGTTTTTT.

V usage is TRBV5-1 and J usage is TRBJ1-5; 7 bases agree with TRBD1. V shed 2 bases and J 6 bases; nucleotides not matched to a gene: 11. The CDR3 sequence is 16 residues long. Germline CDR1 SGHRS, CDR2 YFSETQ. CDR3 coding DNA: TGCGCCAGCAGCTTCGGGGGGGGGACAGTGGGTCAGCCCCAGCATTTT. Translating it yields CASSFGGGTVGQPQHF. Combining the CDR3 with reference TRBV5-1 and TRBJ1-5 gives the whole variable domain KAGVTQTPRYLIKTRGQQVTLSCSPISGHRSVSWYQQTPGQGLQFLFEYFSETQRNKGNFPGRFSGRQFSNSRSEMNVSTLELGDSALYLCASSFGGGTVGQPQHFGDGTRLSIL.

The rearrangement links TRBV20-1 to TRBJ1-3; D unresolved. Trimming pared 3 bases from V and 11 bases from J, leaving 2 bases between. Germline values: CDR1 DFQATT, CDR2 SNEGSKA (reference sequence). CDR3 size: 8 residues. The DNA for the CDR3 is TGCAGTGCTAGGCCCATATATTTT. Residues: CSARPIYF.

This clonotype was counted only a few times. The chain is built from TRBV2 and TRBJ1-4; a possible D gene is TRBD1 (6 bases). The CDR3 is made up of 13 amino acids. Germline V gene data show CDR1 as SNHLY and CDR2 as FYNNEI. Trimming took 7 bases from V and 5 from J, leaving 11 bases between them. The CDR3 loop is CASTRDKNEKLFF. DNA for the CDR3: TGTGCCAGCACCCGGGACAAGAATGAAAAACTGTTTTTT. The full variable domain, its missing parts supplied by reference TRBV2 and TRBJ1-4, is EPEVTQTPSHQVTQMGQEVILRCVPISNHLYFYWYRQILGQKVEFLVSFYNNEISEKSEIFDDQFSVERPDGSNFTLKIRSTKLEDSAMYFCASTRDKNEKLFFGSGTQLSVL.

The genes are TRBV7-9 and TRBJ2-5; 14 positions match TRBD2. V lost 6 bases and J lost 2; bases outside the gene matches: 17. The V gene's germline CDR1 is SEHNR and CDR2 FQNEAQ (reference sequence). This CDR3 comprises 20 residues. In DNA, the CDR3 is TGTGCCAGCAGTGGTATGAAAACGACTAGCGGGAGGGATTGGCAAGAGACCCAGTACTTC. Its protein product is CASSGMKTTSGRDWQETQYF.

V usage is TRBV7-2 and J usage is TRBJ2-3; 14 nucleotides align to TRBD2. CDR1 is SGHTA, CDR2 FQGNSA, per germline. Trimming took 5 bases from V and 5 from J; bases not matched to a gene: 12. There are 18 residues in the CDR3. The CDR3: CASSPSRTSGGRGDTQYF. CDR3 sequence (DNA): TGTGCCAGCAGCCCAAGTAGGACTAGCGGGGGGCGTGGAGATACGCAGTATTTT. Variable domain in full (rest from reference TRBV7-2 and TRBJ2-3): GAGVSQSPSNKVTEKGKDVELRCDPISGHTALYWYRQSLGQGLEFLIYFQGNSAPDKSGLPSDRFSAERTGGSVSTLTIQRTQQEDSAVYLCASSPSRTSGGRGDTQYFGPGTRLTVL.

As for this clonotype: Relative to the germline gene, one junction end is altered; a read error may explain this. V is TRBV20-1 and J is TRBJ2-7; D gene ambiguous. This CDR3 spans 13 amino acids. CDR1 and CDR2 from the germline V gene are DFQATT and SNEGSKA (reference sequence). CDR3 protein: CSARAVGSYEQDF. In nucleotides, the CDR3 is TGCAGTGCTAGAGCGGTAGGGTCCTACGAGCAGGACTTC.

This chain connects TRBV2 to TRBJ2-3; TRBD1 matches at 10 bases. CDR3 length: 14 residues. V was pared by 10 bases and J by 3 bases, with 7 bases of the junction left unmatched. The germline CDR1 and CDR2 sequences are SNHLY and FYNNEI. CDR3: CAIKRTGGTDTQYF. In nucleotides, the CDR3 is TGTGCCATCAAACGGACAGGGGGAACAGATACGCAGTATTTT. The complete variable domain, with remaining parts taken from reference TRBV2 and TRBJ2-3, reads EPEVTQTPSHQVTQMGQEVILRCVPISNHLYFYWYRQILGQKVEFLVSFYNNEISEKSEIFDDQFSVERPDGSNFTLKIRSTKLEDSAMYFCAIKRTGGTDTQYFGPGTRLTVL.